The present T cell receptor beta chain was sequenced within a study of OX40 agonist ivuxolimab in advanced cancers. This CDR3 has 15 residues. CDR1 and CDR2 (germline): SGHAT, FQNNGV. The V gene lost 1 base and the J gene lost 7 bases, with 11 bases spanning the gap. Findings and limits, study-wide: Among the lowest peripheral clonal expansion occurred in 0.1-3.0 mg/kg partial responders. Some nonresponders additionally presented with little normalized T-cell clonal expansion.

This clone was counted once. Its antigen remains unknown. Drawing of blood for sampling happened at baseline, at cycle 4 day 1, and at cycle 7 day 1. Libraries were prepared by immunoSEQ multiplex PCR; TCRdb keeps only in-frame clonotypes and omits some of them. The sample lists tens of thousands of clones, approximately 89% seen once, with 2% to 2.5% in the top ten. This sequence joins TRBV11-2 and TRBJ1-6, with D hard to call. The sequence derives from an adult with an advanced solid tumor such as melanoma, head and neck, liver or kidney cancer. The source material was CD4+ or CD8+ T cells sorted from blood, sampled in a trial of the OX40 agonist ivuxolimab. CDR3 in amino acids: CASSLGFKGNSPLHF. The CDR3 region has the DNA TGTGCCAGCAGCTTAGGGTTCAAGGGAAATTCACCCCTCCACTTT.